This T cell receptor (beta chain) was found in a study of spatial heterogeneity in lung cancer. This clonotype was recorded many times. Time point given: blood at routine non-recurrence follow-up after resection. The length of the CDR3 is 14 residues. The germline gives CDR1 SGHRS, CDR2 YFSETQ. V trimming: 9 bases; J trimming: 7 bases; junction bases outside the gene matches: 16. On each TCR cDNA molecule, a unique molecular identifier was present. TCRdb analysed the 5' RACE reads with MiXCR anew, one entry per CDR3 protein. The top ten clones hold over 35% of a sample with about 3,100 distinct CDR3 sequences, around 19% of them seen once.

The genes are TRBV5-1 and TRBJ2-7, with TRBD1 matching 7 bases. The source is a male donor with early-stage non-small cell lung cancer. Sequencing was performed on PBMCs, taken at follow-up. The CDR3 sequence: CANPATGRFGEQYF. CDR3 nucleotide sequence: TGCGCCAACCCGGCGACAGGGAGATTCGGGGAGCAGTACTTC.